This TCR beta chain was sequenced in a study of blood T cell repertoires in COVID-19. The table came from immunoSEQ multiplex PCR; TCRdb's copy has only in-frame clones and leaves some out. The sample lists some 220,000 clones; around 81% were seen once. The CDR3 runs 15 residues. Germline V gene lookup returns CDR1 LNHDA and CDR2 SQIVND (reference sequence). Between the trimmed V and J ends, which lost 1 base and 7 bases, there was a span of 14 bases. This clonotype originated in a woman in her 70s with acute or convalescent COVID-19. The sequenced sample was peripheral blood. This sequence joins TRBV19 and TRBJ1-5; the D gene is possibly TRBD1 (6 bases). In DNA form, the CDR3 reads TGTGCCAGTAGTATAGGCCAGGGGTTGAACCAGCCCCAGCATTTT. Protein: CASSIGQGLNQPQHF.